This entry describes one TCR beta chain. This sample stems from a study of blood T cell repertoires in COVID-19. Turning to the study itself: PBMCs, B-cell-depleted T cells, or T cells were the source of the cDNA or gDNA that made up the material.

In the authors' methods: How many nucleated cells were present was estimated from reference gene primer amplification. Only in-frame clones appear in the TCRdb table, and some are missing; sequencing was by immunoSEQ multiplex PCR. For V, J and clone size, that table is used; D and trimming come from the DNA. The table includes about 100,000 clones, 80% to 90% detected once. Trimming removed 7 bases from V and 4 bases from J, with 20 bases in between. Germline loops: CDR1 MNHEY, CDR2 SVGAGI. The CDR3 has 15 amino acids. The chain uses TRBV6-5 and TRBJ2-7; perhaps TRBD1 as D (8 bases). The specimen was PBMCs or T cells enriched from blood (not recorded which). This sequence originates from a woman aged 50 to 65 who had recovered from COVID-19. In DNA form, the CDR3 reads TGTGCCAGCATCCGGATCGACAGGGGAGGGTACGAGCAGTACTTC. Protein sequence: CASIRIDRGGYEQYF.